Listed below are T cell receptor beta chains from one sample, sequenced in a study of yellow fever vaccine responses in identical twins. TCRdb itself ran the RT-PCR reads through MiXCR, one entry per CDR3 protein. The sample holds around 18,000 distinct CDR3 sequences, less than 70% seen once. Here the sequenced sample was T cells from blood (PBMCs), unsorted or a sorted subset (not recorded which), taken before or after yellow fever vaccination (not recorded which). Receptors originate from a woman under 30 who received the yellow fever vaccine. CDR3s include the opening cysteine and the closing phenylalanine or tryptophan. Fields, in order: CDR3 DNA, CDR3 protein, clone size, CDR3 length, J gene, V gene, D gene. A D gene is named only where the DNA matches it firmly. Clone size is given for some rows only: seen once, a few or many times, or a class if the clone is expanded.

TGCAGCGTTACCCCCGGGACAGGGAACTATGGCTACACCTTC,CSVTPGTGNYGYTF,NA,14,TRBJ1-2,TRBV29-1,TRBD1
TGTGCCAGTAGTACGCCACTAGCGGGAGTGGATACGCAGTATTTT,CASSTPLAGVDTQYF,NA,15,TRBJ2-3,TRBV19,TRBD2
TGTGCCAGCAGCCCGGACACGGTATCCGGGGAGCTGTTTTTT,CASSPDTVSGELFF,few,14,TRBJ2-2,TRBV7-7,NA
TGCGCCAGCAGCTTACAGGGAACAAAACAGTACTTC,CASSLQGTKQYF,few,12,TRBJ2-7,TRBV5-1,NA
TGTGCCAGCTACAGCGGGGGGGCCTACAATGAGCAGTTCTTC,CASYSGGAYNEQFF,NA,14,TRBJ2-1,TRBV18,TRBD2
TGTGCCAGTAGTATGGTCCGGGCAGATACGCAGTATTTT,CASSMVRADTQYF,once,13,TRBJ2-3,TRBV19,NA
TGTGCCAGCAGCACGGACTGGTACAATGAGCAGTTCTTC,CASSTDWYNEQFF,NA,13,TRBJ2-1,TRBV5-6,NA
TGTGCCAGCAGTTCGTGGGACAGCCGTGACGAGTATGGCTACACCTTC,CASSSWDSRDEYGYTF,NA,16,TRBJ1-2,TRBV28,TRBD1
TGTGCCAGTAGTATAGCTCACGACAGGGCCCAAGAGACCCAGTACTTC,CASSIAHDRAQETQYF,NA,16,TRBJ2-5,TRBV19,TRBD1
TGTGCCACCAGAAGGACAGAAGCTGGGCTAGGGCCCCAGCATTTT,CATRRTEAGLGPQHF,few,15,TRBJ1-5,TRBV10-3,NA
TGTGCCAGCTTCCGTGGTACGCAGTATTTT,CASFRGTQYF,NA,10,TRBJ2-3,TRBV28,NA
TGCAGTGCTAGAGATTGGACTTCCCGCGGCAAAAACATTCAGTACTTC,CSARDWTSRGKNIQYF,few,16,TRBJ2-4,TRBV20-1,NA
TGTGCCAGCAGACCGGGGACGGTCTCCTACAATGAGCAGTTCTTC,CASRPGTVSYNEQFF,NA,15,TRBJ2-1,TRBV28,NA
TGTGCCAGCAGTCCGATACAGGGAGTTAACTATGGCTACACCTTC,CASSPIQGVNYGYTF,NA,15,TRBJ1-2,TRBV28,NA
TGTGCCAGCAGCTTAAAAGGGTCTCGGAGCTCCCCGGATACGCAGTATTTT,CASSLKGSRSSPDTQYF,NA,17,TRBJ2-3,TRBV7-9,NA
TGCAGCGCCTTAGCGGGAGGGTATTCAGTCTACGAGCAGTACTTC,CSALAGGYSVYEQYF,NA,15,TRBJ2-7,TRBV29-1,TRBD2
TGTGCCACCAGGACGGGACTAGGAGACAATGAGCAGTTCTTC,CATRTGLGDNEQFF,NA,14,TRBJ2-1,TRBV24-1,TRBD2
TGTGCCATCAGTCAAGCCGGGACTAGCGGGGAAAGTGAGCAGTTCTTC,CAISQAGTSGESEQFF,NA,16,TRBJ2-1,TRBV10-3,TRBD2
TGTGCCAGCATGGCAGCGGGAGGGACCTACAATGAGCAGTTCTTC,CASMAAGGTYNEQFF,NA,15,TRBJ2-1,TRBV12-3/TRBV12-4,TRBD2
TGTGCCAGCGGTTTTGGGGGCCCCACCAGAGCTTTCTTT,CASGFGGPTRAFF,NA,13,TRBJ1-1,TRBV11-1,NA
TGTGCCAGTAGGATGACAGGGAATGGCTACACCTTC,CASRMTGNGYTF,NA,12,TRBJ1-2,TRBV19,TRBD1
TGTGCCAGCAGTCTTACCATGTCACGGGAGACCCAGTACTTC,CASSLTMSRETQYF,NA,14,TRBJ2-5,TRBV2,NA
TGTGCCAGCAGCTCTGGACACCCGGCTGAAAAACTGTTTTTT,CASSSGHPAEKLFF,few,14,TRBJ1-4,TRBV11-3,NA
TGTGCCAGCAGTTTTTCGACCGGGACAGGGGGCGTGAAGACCCAGTACTTC,CASSFSTGTGGVKTQYF,once,17,TRBJ2-5,TRBV27,TRBD1
TGTGCCAGCTCCCCCCCAGGGCTACACTGGGCCAAAAACATTCAGTACTTC,CASSPPGLHWAKNIQYF,NA,17,TRBJ2-4,TRBV18,NA
TGTGCCACCAGCAAGGCTAGCGGGGGGAAACGCACAGATACGCAGTATTTT,CATSKASGGKRTDTQYF,NA,17,TRBJ2-3,TRBV15,TRBD2
TGTGCCAGCAGCTTCCGCGGGAGGGACAATGAGCAGTTCTTC,CASSFRGRDNEQFF,NA,14,TRBJ2-1,TRBV13,TRBD2
TGTGCCAGCAGCCCCTCCTACGAGCAGTACTTC,CASSPSYEQYF,NA,11,TRBJ2-7,TRBV11-1,NA
TGTGCCAGCAGGAGACTAGCAAGCACCGGGGAGCTGTTTTTT,CASRRLASTGELFF,NA,14,TRBJ2-2,TRBV13,TRBD2